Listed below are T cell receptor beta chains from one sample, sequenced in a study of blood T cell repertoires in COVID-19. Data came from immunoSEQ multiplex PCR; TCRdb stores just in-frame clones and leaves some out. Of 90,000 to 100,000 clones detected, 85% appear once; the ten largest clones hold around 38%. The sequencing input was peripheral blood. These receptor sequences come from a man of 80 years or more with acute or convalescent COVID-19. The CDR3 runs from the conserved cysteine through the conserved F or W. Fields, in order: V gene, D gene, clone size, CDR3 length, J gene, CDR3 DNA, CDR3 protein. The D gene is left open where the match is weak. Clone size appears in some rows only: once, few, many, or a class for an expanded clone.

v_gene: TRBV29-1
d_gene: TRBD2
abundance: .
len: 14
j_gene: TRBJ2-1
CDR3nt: TGCAGCGTACAACTAGCGGGAGTTAACAATGAGCAGTTCTTC
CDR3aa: CSVQLAGVNNEQFF

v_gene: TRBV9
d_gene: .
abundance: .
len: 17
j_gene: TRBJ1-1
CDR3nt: TGTGCCAGCACCCCCGGGACACCAATAATTTCGAACACTGAAGCTTTCTTT
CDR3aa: CASTPGTPIISNTEAFF

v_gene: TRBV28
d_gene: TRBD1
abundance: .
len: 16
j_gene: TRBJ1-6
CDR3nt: TGTGCCACAGCCCGGGACAGGGGGAGTTATAATTCACCCCTCCACTTT
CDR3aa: CATARDRGSYNSPLHF

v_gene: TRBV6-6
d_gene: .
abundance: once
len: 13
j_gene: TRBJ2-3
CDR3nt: TGTGCCAGCAGTTACCAGGGCCCAGATACGCAGTATTTT
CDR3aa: CASSYQGPDTQYF

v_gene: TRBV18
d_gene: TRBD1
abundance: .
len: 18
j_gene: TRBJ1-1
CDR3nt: TGTGCCAGCTCACTCCTCGCTTGGACAGGGGAGCGTAGCACTGAAGCTTTCTTT
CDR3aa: CASSLLAWTGERSTEAFF

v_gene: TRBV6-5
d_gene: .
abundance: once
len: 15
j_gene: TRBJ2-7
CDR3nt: TGTGCCAGCAGTTACTCGAACAGGGCGGTCTACGAGCAGTACTTC
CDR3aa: CASSYSNRAVYEQYF

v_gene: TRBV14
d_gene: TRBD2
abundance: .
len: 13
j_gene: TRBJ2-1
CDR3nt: TGTGCCAGCAGGCGGGGACTAGGGAATGAGCAGTTCTTC
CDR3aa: CASRRGLGNEQFF

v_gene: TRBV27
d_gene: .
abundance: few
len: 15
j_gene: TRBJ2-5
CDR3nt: TGTGCCAGCAGTAATCAAGCGGCCCTAGGGGAGACCCAGTACTTC
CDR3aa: CASSNQAALGETQYF

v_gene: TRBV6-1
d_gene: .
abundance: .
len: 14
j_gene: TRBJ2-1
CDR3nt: TGTGCCAGCAGTGAAAGTGGGAGAGGCAATGAGCAGTTCTTC
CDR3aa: CASSESGRGNEQFF

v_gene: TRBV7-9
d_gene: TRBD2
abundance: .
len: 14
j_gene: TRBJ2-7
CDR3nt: TGTGCCAGCAGCTTATCGGGACTAGTGGGGGAGCAGTACTTC
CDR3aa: CASSLSGLVGEQYF

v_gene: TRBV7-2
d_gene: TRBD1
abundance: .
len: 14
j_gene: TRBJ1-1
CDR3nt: TGTGCCAGCTCCCGGACAGGGGGCAATACTGAAGCTTTCTTT
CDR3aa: CASSRTGGNTEAFF

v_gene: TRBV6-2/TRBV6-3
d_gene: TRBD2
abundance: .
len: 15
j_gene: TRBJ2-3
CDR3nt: TGTGCCAGCAGTTACTACCGCGGGAGGGCAGATACGCAGTATTTT
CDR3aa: CASSYYRGRADTQYF

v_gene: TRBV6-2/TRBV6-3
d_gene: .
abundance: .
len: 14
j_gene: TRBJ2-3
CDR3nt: TGTGCCAGCAGTTTTCAGGGTAGTGCAGATACGCAGTATTTT
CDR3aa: CASSFQGSADTQYF

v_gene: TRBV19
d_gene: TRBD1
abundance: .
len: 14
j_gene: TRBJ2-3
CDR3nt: TGTGCCAGTAGAGGACAGGGGGCAACAGATACGCAGTATTTT
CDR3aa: CASRGQGATDTQYF

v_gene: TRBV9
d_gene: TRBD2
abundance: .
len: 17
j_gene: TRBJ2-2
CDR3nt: TGTGCCAGCAGCGTAACCTTGTCTAGCGGGAACACCGGGGAGCTGTTTTTT
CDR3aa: CASSVTLSSGNTGELFF

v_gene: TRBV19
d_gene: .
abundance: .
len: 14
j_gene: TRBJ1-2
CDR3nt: TGTGCCAGTAGTATAGATTTGGCTCTCTATGGCTACACCTTC
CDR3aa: CASSIDLALYGYTF

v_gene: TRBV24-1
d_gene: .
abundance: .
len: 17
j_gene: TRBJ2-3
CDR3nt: TGTGCCACCAGTGATCCCCCCTGGCGGACTAGCACAGATACGCAGTATTTT
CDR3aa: CATSDPPWRTSTDTQYF

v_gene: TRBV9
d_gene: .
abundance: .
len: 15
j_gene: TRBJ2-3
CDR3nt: TGTGCCAGCACGCAGGGGAGCGCCCGCACAGATACGCAGTATTTT
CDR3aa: CASTQGSARTDTQYF

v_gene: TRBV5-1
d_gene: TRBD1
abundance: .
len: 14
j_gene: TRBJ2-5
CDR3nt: TGCGCCAGCAGCTTGGAGGGGGCGCGGGAGACCCAGTACTTC
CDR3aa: CASSLEGARETQYF

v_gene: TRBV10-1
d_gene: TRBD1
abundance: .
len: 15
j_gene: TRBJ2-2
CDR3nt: TGCGCCAGCAGTGAAGCCGGGACAGGGGTCGGGGAGCTGTTTTTT
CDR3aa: CASSEAGTGVGELFF

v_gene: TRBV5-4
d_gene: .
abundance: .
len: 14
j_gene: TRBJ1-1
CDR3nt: TGTGCCAGCAGCCCGGAGGCGGTGAACACTGAAGCTTTCTTT
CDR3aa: CASSPEAVNTEAFF

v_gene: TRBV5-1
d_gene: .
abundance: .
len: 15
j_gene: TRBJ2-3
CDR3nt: TGCGCCAGCAGCTCGGAGGTGTTTGGCACAGATACGCAGTATTTT
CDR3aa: CASSSEVFGTDTQYF

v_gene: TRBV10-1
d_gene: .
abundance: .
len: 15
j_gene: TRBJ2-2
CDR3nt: TGCGCCAGCAGAAGCGGTACCAATAACACCGGGGAGCTGTTTTTT
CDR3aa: CASRSGTNNTGELFF

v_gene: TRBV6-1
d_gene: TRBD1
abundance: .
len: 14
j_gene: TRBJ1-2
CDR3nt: TGTGCCAGCAGTGAAGAGGGGGCGCTTGGCGGCTACACCTTC
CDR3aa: CASSEEGALGGYTF

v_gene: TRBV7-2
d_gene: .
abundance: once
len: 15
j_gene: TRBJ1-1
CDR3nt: TGTGCCAGCAGCTTAGGTCCGGGACACAACACTGAAGCTTTCTTT
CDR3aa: CASSLGPGHNTEAFF

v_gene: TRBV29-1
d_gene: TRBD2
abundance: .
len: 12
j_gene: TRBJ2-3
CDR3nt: TGCAGCGTTGGGCTGGGAGGGGATACGCAGTATTTT
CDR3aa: CSVGLGGDTQYF

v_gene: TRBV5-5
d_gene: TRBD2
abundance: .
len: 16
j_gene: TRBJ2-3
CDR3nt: TGTGCCAGCAGCTGGAGTACTAGCGGGAGAGACGATACGCAGTATTTT
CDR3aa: CASSWSTSGRDDTQYF

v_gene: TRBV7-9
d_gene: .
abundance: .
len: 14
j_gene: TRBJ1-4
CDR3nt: TGTGCCAGCAGCCCTGACAGGATTAATGAAAAACTGTTTTTT
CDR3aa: CASSPDRINEKLFF

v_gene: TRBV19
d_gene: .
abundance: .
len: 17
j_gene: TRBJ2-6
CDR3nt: TGTGCCAGTAGTGTGGAAACAGGGCCCTCTGGGGCCAACGTCCTGACTTTC
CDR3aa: CASSVETGPSGANVLTF

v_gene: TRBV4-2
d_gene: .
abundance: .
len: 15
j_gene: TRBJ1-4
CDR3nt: TGTGCCAGCAGCCAAGCGGACAGCCTCGGCGAAAAACTGTTTTTT
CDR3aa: CASSQADSLGEKLFF

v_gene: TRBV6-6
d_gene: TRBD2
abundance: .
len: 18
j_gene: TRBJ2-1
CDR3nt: TGTGCCAGCAGTCCGGCGGGACTAGCGGGATACTCCTACAATGAGCAGTTCTTC
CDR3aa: CASSPAGLAGYSYNEQFF

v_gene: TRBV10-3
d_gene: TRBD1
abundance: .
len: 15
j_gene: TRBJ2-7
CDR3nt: TGTGCCATCAGTGCCGGGACAGGGAATCTCCACGAGCAGTACTTC
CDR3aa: CAISAGTGNLHEQYF

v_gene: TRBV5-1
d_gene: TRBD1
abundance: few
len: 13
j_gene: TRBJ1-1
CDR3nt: TGCGCCACGAGGTTTGGACAGGACACTGAAGCTTTCTTT
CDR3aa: CATRFGQDTEAFF

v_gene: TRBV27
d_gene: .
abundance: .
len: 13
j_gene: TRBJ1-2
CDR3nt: TGTGCCAGCAGAACCGCAGGAAACTATGGCTACACCTTC
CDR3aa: CASRTAGNYGYTF

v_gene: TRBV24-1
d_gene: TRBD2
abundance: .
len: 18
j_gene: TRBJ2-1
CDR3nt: TGTGCCACCAGTGATTTCGGCCTAGCGGGAGGCTCCTACAATGAGCAGTTCTTC
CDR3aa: CATSDFGLAGGSYNEQFF

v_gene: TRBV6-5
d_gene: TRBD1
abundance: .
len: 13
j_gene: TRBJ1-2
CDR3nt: TGTGCCAGCAGTTCGACAGGGTGGGATGGCTACACCTTC
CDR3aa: CASSSTGWDGYTF

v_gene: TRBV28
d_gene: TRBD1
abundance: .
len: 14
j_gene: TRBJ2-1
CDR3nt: TGTGCCGTCAAGGGGGCCTCGGATAACAATGAGCAGTTCTTC
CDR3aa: CAVKGASDNNEQFF